A selection of T cell receptor beta chains follows, all from one sample in a study of shared clonotypes between healthy human individuals. Clones were sequenced by immunoSEQ multiplex PCR, and TCRdb holds only the in-frame ones, with some missing. The data hold millions of clones, with 90% to 95% observed a single time. Sequenced sample: naive CD4+ T cells sorted from blood. Receptors originate from a man aged 18 to 30 in good health. The CDR3 runs from the conserved cysteine through the conserved F or W. A D gene is named only where the DNA matches it firmly. Clone size is not always given. Where it is, it says once, few, many or a class for expanded clones.

v_call: TRBV6-5
clone_size: once
d_call: TRBD1
j_call: TRBJ1-2
cdr3_length: 16
cdr3_aa: CASSSPQGGANYGYTF
cdr3_nt: TGTGCCAGCAGTTCGCCACAGGGGGGAGCTAACTATGGCTACACCTTC

v_call: TRBV25-1
clone_size: NA
d_call: NA
j_call: TRBJ1-6
cdr3_length: 17
cdr3_aa: CASSPSPGTIPLQSLHF
cdr3_nt: TGTGCCAGCAGTCCCTCCCCAGGGACTATTCCTCTTCAATCCCTCCACTTT

v_call: TRBV7-8
clone_size: NA
d_call: TRBD1
j_call: TRBJ2-7
cdr3_length: 15
cdr3_aa: CASSPRDRGPYEQYF
cdr3_nt: TGTGCCAGCAGCCCTCGGGACAGGGGGCCCTACGAGCAGTACTTC

v_call: TRBV7-3
clone_size: NA
d_call: NA
j_call: TRBJ2-7
cdr3_length: 19
cdr3_aa: CASSLRIRVGPGISKGQYF
cdr3_nt: TGTGCCAGCAGCTTAAGGATACGGGTAGGGCCCGGAATTTCTAAGGGGCAGTACTTC

v_call: TRBV27
clone_size: NA
d_call: TRBD1
j_call: TRBJ2-5
cdr3_length: 13
cdr3_aa: CASRQTGSETQYF
cdr3_nt: TGTGCCAGCAGGCAGACAGGGTCGGAGACCCAGTACTTC

v_call: TRBV9
clone_size: NA
d_call: TRBD1
j_call: TRBJ2-1
cdr3_length: 16
cdr3_aa: CASSVAGQGAANEQFF
cdr3_nt: TGTGCCAGCAGCGTAGCCGGGCAGGGGGCGGCGAATGAGCAGTTCTTC

v_call: TRBV28
clone_size: NA
d_call: NA
j_call: TRBJ2-7
cdr3_length: 16
cdr3_aa: CASSLSGQGGTYEQYF
cdr3_nt: TGTGCCAGCAGTTTATCTGGGCAGGGTGGGACCTACGAGCAGTACTTC

v_call: TRBV15
clone_size: NA
d_call: NA
j_call: TRBJ1-1
cdr3_length: 15
cdr3_aa: CATSRAGDMNTEAFF
cdr3_nt: TGTGCCACCAGCAGAGCAGGGGATATGAACACTGAAGCTTTCTTT

v_call: TRBV11-2
clone_size: NA
d_call: NA
j_call: TRBJ1-4
cdr3_length: 18
cdr3_aa: CASSLDYGGHATNEKLFF
cdr3_nt: TGTGCCAGCAGCTTAGATTATGGAGGGCATGCAACTAATGAAAAACTGTTTTTT

v_call: TRBV19
clone_size: NA
d_call: TRBD1
j_call: TRBJ2-2
cdr3_length: 15
cdr3_aa: CASSDPGQGTGELFF
cdr3_nt: TGTGCCAGTAGTGATCCCGGACAGGGGACCGGGGAGCTGTTTTTT

v_call: TRBV6-5
clone_size: NA
d_call: NA
j_call: TRBJ1-5
cdr3_length: 13
cdr3_aa: CASRGGARQPQHF
cdr3_nt: TGTGCCAGCAGGGGAGGGGCCCGACAGCCCCAGCATTTT

v_call: TRBV2
clone_size: once
d_call: NA
j_call: TRBJ1-5
cdr3_length: 13
cdr3_aa: CASIWGNGQPQHF
cdr3_nt: TGTGCCAGCATTTGGGGGAATGGCCAGCCCCAGCATTTT

v_call: TRBV4-2
clone_size: NA
d_call: TRBD2
j_call: TRBJ2-3
cdr3_length: 17
cdr3_aa: CASSARPLAGGTDTQYF
cdr3_nt: TGTGCCAGCAGCGCCCGCCCCCTAGCGGGGGGGACCGATACGCAGTATTTT

v_call: TRBV2
clone_size: NA
d_call: NA
j_call: TRBJ2-3
cdr3_length: 14
cdr3_aa: CASLEEYVLNTQYF
cdr3_nt: TGTGCCAGCCTAGAGGAGTACGTATTAAATACGCAGTATTTT

v_call: TRBV6-5
clone_size: NA
d_call: TRBD2
j_call: TRBJ2-1
cdr3_length: 15
cdr3_aa: CASRQLAGVGNEQFF
cdr3_nt: TGTGCCAGCAGACAACTAGCGGGAGTTGGCAATGAGCAGTTCTTC

v_call: TRBV9
clone_size: once
d_call: NA
j_call: TRBJ2-2
cdr3_length: 15
cdr3_aa: CASSVATGWTGELFF
cdr3_nt: TGTGCCAGCAGCGTAGCTACAGGGTGGACCGGGGAGCTGTTTTTT